Listed below are T cell receptor beta chains from one sample, sequenced in a study of T cell responses to AZD1222 COVID-19 vaccine. Clones were read by immunoSEQ multiplex PCR, and TCRdb kept only the in-frame ones, dropping some. The sample records 210,000 or so clones, around 94% being singletons. Sample: peripheral blood, taken 28 days after the second dose of the MenACWY control vaccine. Source of these receptors: an adult who received the MenACWY meningococcal vaccine as a control. Each CDR3 is given with its conserved first and last residue. D genes are given only for firm matches. Clone size is given for some rows only: seen once, a few or many times, or a class if the clone is expanded.

J | V | size | D | DNA | CDR3
TRBJ2-3 | TRBV6-5 | - | - | TGTGCCAGCAGTCCCACAGATACGCAGTATTTT | CASSPTDTQYF
TRBJ1-6 | TRBV19 | - | TRBD1 | TGTGCCAGTAGTATTGCGAGGACAGGGGTGGATTCACCCCTCCACTTT | CASSIARTGVDSPLHF
TRBJ2-7 | TRBV28 | - | - | TGTGCCAGTATGAGAGCCACTCCCTACGAGCAGTACTTC | CASMRATPYEQYF
TRBJ2-1 | TRBV6-5 | - | - | TGTGCCAGCAGTCCCCCTTTTGGTGAGCAGTTCTTC | CASSPPFGEQFF
TRBJ2-1 | TRBV19 | - | - | TGTGCCAGTAGTTGGGGACTCGGGCAGTTCTTC | CASSWGLGQFF
TRBJ1-6 | TRBV2 | - | TRBD1 | TGTGCCAGCAGTCCGGGACAGATCCCACCCCTCCACTTT | CASSPGQIPPLHF
TRBJ1-2 | TRBV27 | - | TRBD1 | TGTGCCAGCAGTCGCTCAGGGGGCTTTTTTTCTTATGGCTACACCTTC | CASSRSGGFFSYGYTF
TRBJ2-2 | TRBV6-5 | once | - | TGTGCCAGCAGTTACCTGAACACCGGGGAGCTGTTTTTT | CASSYLNTGELFF
TRBJ1-1 | TRBV12-3/TRBV12-4 | - | - | TGTGCCAGCAGTCGGGTAACCACTGAAGCTTTCTTT | CASSRVTTEAFF
TRBJ2-5 | TRBV11-3 | - | TRBD1 | TGTGCCAGCAGCTTCGGGACAGGGCAGGAGACCCAGTACTTC | CASSFGTGQETQYF
TRBJ2-7 | TRBV29-1 | - | - | TGCAGCGTTGCTGCGGGACACGAGCAGTACTTC | CSVAAGHEQYF
TRBJ2-1 | TRBV24-1 | once | TRBD1 | TGTGCCACCAGCTCGGACAGGTCAGGAGAGCAGTTCTTC | CATSSDRSGEQFF
TRBJ1-3 | TRBV7-2 | - | - | TGTGCCAGCAGCCGTTACACACCTCTCTCTGGAAACACCATATATTTT | CASSRYTPLSGNTIYF
TRBJ1-4 | TRBV5-1 | - | TRBD1 | TGCGCCAGCAGCTTTCAGGGGGCGAGAGAAAAACTGTTTTTT | CASSFQGAREKLFF
TRBJ2-7 | TRBV6-1 | - | TRBD1 | TGTGCCAGCAGTGAGGAGGACAGGACGAACGAGCAGTACTTC | CASSEEDRTNEQYF
TRBJ1-1 | TRBV5-4 | - | - | TGTGCCAGCAGTTTGGGGGGCGGCACTGAAGCTTTCTTT | CASSLGGGTEAFF
TRBJ1-5 | TRBV7-6 | - | - | TGTGCCAGCAGCTCTAGCAAGGGACATAAGGGACAGCCCCAGCATTTT | CASSSSKGHKGQPQHF
TRBJ2-7 | TRBV3-1/TRBV3-2 | - | TRBD2 | TGTGCCAGCAGCCAAGGAACTAGCGGCTACGAGCAGTACTTC | CASSQGTSGYEQYF
TRBJ1-5 | TRBV5-8 | - | - | TGTGCCAGCAGCTTCGCAATGCCCCAGCATTTT | CASSFAMPQHF
TRBJ1-1 | TRBV3-1/TRBV3-2 | - | - | TGTGCCAGCAGCTCCCGCCCGAACACTGAAGCTTTCTTT | CASSSRPNTEAFF
TRBJ1-5 | TRBV2 | - | - | TGTGCCAGCAGTGACGCCCCGGGAAATCAGCCCCAGCATTTT | CASSDAPGNQPQHF
TRBJ1-4 | TRBV5-1 | - | - | TGCGCCAGCAGCCTACAGGGACTAGGTGAAAAACTGTTTTTT | CASSLQGLGEKLFF
TRBJ2-1 | TRBV9 | once | TRBD2 | TGTGCCAGCAGCGTAGGCGGGACTAGCGGGAATGAGCAGTTCTTC | CASSVGGTSGNEQFF
TRBJ2-1 | TRBV7-6 | - | - | TGTGCCAGCAGCTTAGGTACTAACAATGAGCAGTTCTTC | CASSLGTNNEQFF
TRBJ2-7 | TRBV6-6 | - | - | TGTGCCAGCAGTTACTCTGGCGGGGAGCAGTACTTC | CASSYSGGEQYF
TRBJ2-2 | TRBV3-1/TRBV3-2 | - | TRBD2 | TGTGCCAGCAGCCAAACCAGCGGGAGGCCCGGGGAGCTGTTTTTT | CASSQTSGRPGELFF
TRBJ1-5 | TRBV18 | - | - | TGTGCCAGCTCACCAAATCCGGGACTCGATAGCAATCAGCCCCAGCATTTT | CASSPNPGLDSNQPQHF
TRBJ1-1 | TRBV27 | - | TRBD1 | TGTGCCAGCAGTGTGGACAGGGGGAACACTGAAGCTTTCTTT | CASSVDRGNTEAFF
TRBJ2-7 | TRBV28 | - | - | TGTGCCAGCAGTTTCGGGGCCTCCTACGAGCAGTACTTC | CASSFGASYEQYF
TRBJ1-5 | TRBV23-1 | once | TRBD1 | TGCGCCACCGGACAGGGTCTAATCAATCAGCCCCAGCATTTT | CATGQGLINQPQHF
TRBJ1-5 | TRBV10-3 | - | TRBD1 | TGTGCCATCGGTACTGACAGGGATAGCAATCAGCCCCAGCATTTT | CAIGTDRDSNQPQHF
TRBJ1-1 | TRBV5-5 | - | TRBD1 | TGTGCCAGCAGCTTAGCAGGACAGGGCACTGAAGCTTTCTTT | CASSLAGQGTEAFF
TRBJ1-6 | TRBV11-2 | - | TRBD1 | TGTGCCAGCAGCTTAGGGAGGGGGCGTAGGAATTCACCCCTCCACTTT | CASSLGRGRRNSPLHF
TRBJ1-2 | TRBV9 | - | - | TGTGCCAGCAGCGTTGGGACATTGAACTATGGCTACACCTTC | CASSVGTLNYGYTF
TRBJ1-1 | TRBV15 | - | - | TGTGCCACCAGCAGAGATCGGACTGAAGCTTTCTTT | CATSRDRTEAFF
TRBJ1-2 | TRBV6-5 | - | - | TGTGCCAGCAGTAGCGCGGTGGGCGGCTACACCTTC | CASSSAVGGYTF
TRBJ1-4 | TRBV4-2 | - | TRBD1 | TGTGCCAGCAGCCAAAACTACAGGGGGCGCGTTACTAATGAAAAACTGTTTTTT | CASSQNYRGRVTNEKLFF
TRBJ1-1 | TRBV27 | - | - | TGTGCCAGCAGCCCCGGCACAGGGACGAATGCTTTCTTT | CASSPGTGTNAFF
TRBJ2-7 | TRBV30 | - | TRBD1 | TGTGCCTGGAGCGGGACAGAGCCCTACGAGCAGTACTTC | CAWSGTEPYEQYF